This T cell receptor beta chain was recorded in a study of blood T cell repertoires in COVID-19. The method was immunoSEQ multiplex PCR; TCRdb's version includes in-frame clones alone and lacks a portion of them. The data contain about 200,000 clones, approximately 80% of them singletons. V lost 0 bases, J lost 0 bases, and 12 bases lay in between. Per the germline V gene, CDR1 is SGHNT and CDR2 is YYREEE (reference sequence). This CDR3 spans 16 amino acids. This chain links TRBV5-4 with TRBJ1-1; D might be TRBD1 (6 bases). What was sequenced was peripheral blood. This receptor was taken from a human donor with acute or convalescent COVID-19. The donor label of this sample is uncertain. The CDR3 DNA follows: TGTGCCAGCAGCTTGGGGGGGCCTCGGGTGAACACTGAAGCTTTCTTT. Amino acids: CASSLGGPRVNTEAFF.